The present entry profiles one T cell receptor beta chain with its context. This record comes from a study of blood T cell repertoires in COVID-19. Study information: Nucleic acid was either cDNA or gDNA, and it came from T cells, B-cell-depleted T cells, or PBMCs.

This CDR3 spans 16 amino acids. The germline V and J ends were trimmed by 2 bases and 0 bases, with 11 bases remaining between them. Germline V gene sequence: CDR1 MRHNA, CDR2 SNTAGT. In the authors' workflow: Reference gene primer amplification yielded estimated nucleated cell counts. Here immunoSEQ multiplex PCR was the method, and the copy in TCRdb shows in-frame clones only, minus some. That table is the source of V, J and clone size, and D and trimming were worked out from the DNA. The table records about 160,000 clones, 85% to 90% of them present only once. What was sequenced was peripheral blood. V gene TRBV6-4 combines with J gene TRBJ1-5, with D possibly being TRBD1 (5 bases). The source of this sequence is a man older than 75 with acute or convalescent COVID-19. The CDR3 loop reads CASSDTGRISNQPQHF. CDR3 coding DNA: TGTGCCAGCAGTGACACAGGCCGAATTAGCAATCAGCCCCAGCATTTT.